This note documents a single T cell receptor beta chain sequence. The target antigen is unknown. Using immunoSEQ multiplex PCR, the repertoire was profiled, and TCRdb retains in-frame clones only, with some absent. The sample lists roughly 90,000 clones, 80% to 90% occurring once. Analyses pooled second doses at about 4 or about 12 weeks. The data are from a study of T cell responses to AZD1222 COVID-19 vaccine. General study findings and limits: Clonal diversity was possibly underestimated, and the donors were mostly white British, with more females. When two AZD1222 doses had been given, Spike-specific TCR breadth and depth rose.

The germline gives CDR1 KGHSH, CDR2 LQKENI. The CDR3 totals 14 residues. Deletions cut 6 bases from V and 0 bases from J, with 11 bases between. The V and J genes are TRBV18 and TRBJ1-1; D is uncertain. The source was peripheral blood, collected 28 days after the second AZD1222 dose. The clonotype was recovered from an adult who received the AZD1222 COVID-19 vaccine. CDR3 residues: CASSWDGLNTEAFF. CDR3 DNA sequence: TGTGCCAGCTCCTGGGATGGTTTGAACACTGAAGCTTTCTTT.